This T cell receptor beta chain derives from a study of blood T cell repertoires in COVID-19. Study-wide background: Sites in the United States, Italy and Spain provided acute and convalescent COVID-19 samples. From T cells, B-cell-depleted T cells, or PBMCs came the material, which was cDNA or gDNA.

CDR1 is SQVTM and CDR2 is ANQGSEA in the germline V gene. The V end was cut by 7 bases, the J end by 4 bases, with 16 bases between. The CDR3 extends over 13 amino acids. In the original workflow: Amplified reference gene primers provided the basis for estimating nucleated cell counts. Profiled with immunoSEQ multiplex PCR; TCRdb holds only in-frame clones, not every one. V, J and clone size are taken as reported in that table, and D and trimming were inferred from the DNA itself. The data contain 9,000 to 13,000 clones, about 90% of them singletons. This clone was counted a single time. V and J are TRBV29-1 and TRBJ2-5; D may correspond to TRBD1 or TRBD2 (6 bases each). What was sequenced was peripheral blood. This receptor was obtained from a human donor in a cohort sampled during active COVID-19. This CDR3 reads CSGEGGGAETQYF. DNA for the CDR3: TGCAGCGGTGAGGGGGGAGGCGCAGAGACCCAGTACTTC.